These T cell receptor beta chains were read from a single sample in a study of cytomegalovirus exposure and HLA in healthy donors. The table came from immunoSEQ multiplex PCR; TCRdb's copy has only in-frame clones and leaves some out. The sample lists about 92,000 clones; about 69% were seen once. The sequencing sample was made of PBMCs. These receptors all come from a young woman in good health and CMV-seropositive. CDR3s include the opening cysteine and the closing phenylalanine or tryptophan. Each record gives: CDR3 DNA, CDR3 protein, clone size, J gene, D gene, V gene. A D gene is named only where the DNA matches it firmly. Size values are once, few and many counts, or a class for expanded clones, and some rows have none.

TGTGCCAGTAGGGACAGGGGTGGCCAGCCCCAGCATTTT	CASRDRGGQPQHF	.	TRBJ1-5	TRBD1	TRBV19
TGTGCCAGCAGCTTAGATGGGGGCGGTGAAGCTTTCTTT	CASSLDGGGEAFF	many	TRBJ1-1	.	TRBV7-9
TGTGCCAGTAGTATAGACTCACTTCCGGGACAGGGAAGCTACGAGCAGTACTTC	CASSIDSLPGQGSYEQYF	.	TRBJ2-7	TRBD1	TRBV19
TGCGCCAGCAGCTTGACCGGGGGCACCGGGGAGCTGTTTTTT	CASSLTGGTGELFF	.	TRBJ2-2	.	TRBV5-1
TGTGCCACCAGCAGAGATGGGGTGGGGGGCCAAGAGACCCAGTACTTC	CATSRDGVGGQETQYF	.	TRBJ2-5	.	TRBV15
TGTGCCAGCAGTCCCCAGGGACTAGCGGGGGGGGATACGCAGTATTTT	CASSPQGLAGGDTQYF	.	TRBJ2-3	TRBD2	TRBV6-6
TGTGCCAGCAGCTCACCCCCCCCGAGGACTAGAGGATACAATGAGCAGTTCTTC	CASSSPPPRTRGYNEQFF	.	TRBJ2-1	TRBD2	TRBV7-2
TGTGCCTGGGGGGCGAGGGGGCGAAGCACTGAAGCTTTCTTT	CAWGARGRSTEAFF	.	TRBJ1-1	TRBD1	TRBV30
TGTGCCAGCAGCCATCCTATCGCCGGGGAGCTGTTTTTT	CASSHPIAGELFF	few	TRBJ2-2	.	TRBV4-2
TGTGCCAGTAGTGTCCGGGACAGGGGGCAGGAGACCCAGTACTTC	CASSVRDRGQETQYF	.	TRBJ2-5	TRBD1	TRBV19
TGTGCCAGCAGTTACTCTAGCGGGAGTAAAGATACGCAGTATTTT	CASSYSSGSKDTQYF	.	TRBJ2-3	TRBD2	TRBV6-5
TGCAGCGTCGATCAGGGGGATGCCGGGGAGCTGCTTTTT	CSVDQGDAGELLF	.	TRBJ2-2	TRBD1	TRBV29-1
TGTGCCAGCAGTCCGCTCGCGGGTCGTCGGGCAGATACGCAGTATTTT	CASSPLAGRRADTQYF	.	TRBJ2-3	.	TRBV27
TGTGCCAGCAGTTCACATACAGGGTCCAATGAGCAGTTCTTC	CASSSHTGSNEQFF	.	TRBJ2-1	.	TRBV7-3